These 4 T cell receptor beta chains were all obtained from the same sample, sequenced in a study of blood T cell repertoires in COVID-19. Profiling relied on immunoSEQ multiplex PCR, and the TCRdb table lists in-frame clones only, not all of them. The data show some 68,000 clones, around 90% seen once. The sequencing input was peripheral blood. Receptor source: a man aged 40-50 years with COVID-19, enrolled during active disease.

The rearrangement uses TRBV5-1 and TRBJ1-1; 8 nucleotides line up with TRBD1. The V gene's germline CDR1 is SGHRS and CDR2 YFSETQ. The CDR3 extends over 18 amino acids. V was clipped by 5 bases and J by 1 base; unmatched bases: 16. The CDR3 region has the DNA TGCGCCAGCAGTTTTGCACAGGGGGAGAGTCGGAGGAACACTGAAGCTTTCTTT. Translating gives CASSFAQGESRRNTEAFF. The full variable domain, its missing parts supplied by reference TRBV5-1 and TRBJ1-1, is KAGVTQTPRYLIKTRGQQVTLSCSPISGHRSVSWYQQTPGQGLQFLFEYFSETQRNKGNFPGRFSGRQFSNSRSEMNVSTLELGDSALYLCASSFAQGESRRNTEAFFGQGTRLTVV.

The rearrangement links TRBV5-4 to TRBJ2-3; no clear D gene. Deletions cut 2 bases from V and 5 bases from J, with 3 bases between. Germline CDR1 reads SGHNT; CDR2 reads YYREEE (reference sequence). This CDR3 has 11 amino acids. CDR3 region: CASSFGDTQYF. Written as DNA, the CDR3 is TGTGCCAGCAGCTTCGGAGATACGCAGTATTTT.

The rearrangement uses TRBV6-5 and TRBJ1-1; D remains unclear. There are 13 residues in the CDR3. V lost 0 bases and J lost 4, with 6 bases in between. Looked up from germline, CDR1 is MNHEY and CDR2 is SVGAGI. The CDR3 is CASSYSRSTEAFF. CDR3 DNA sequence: TGTGCCAGCAGTTACTCCCGTTCCACTGAAGCTTTCTTT.

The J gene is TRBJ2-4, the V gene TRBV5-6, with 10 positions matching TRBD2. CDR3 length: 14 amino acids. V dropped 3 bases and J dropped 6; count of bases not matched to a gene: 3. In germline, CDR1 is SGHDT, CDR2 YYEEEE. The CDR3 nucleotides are TGTGCCAGCAGCTCGCTAGCGGGGGTAAACATTCAGTACTTC. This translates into CASSSLAGVNIQYF.